Listed here is a single TCR beta chain. Per germline, CDR1 ENHRY and CDR2 SYGVKD. The CDR3 length is 14 residues. V was shortened by 6 bases and J by 6 bases, with 15 bases between the two germline ends. The data derive from a study of blood T cell repertoires in COVID-19. On the study more broadly: Italy, Spain and the United States were the sources of the convalescent and acute COVID-19 samples.

Clones were sequenced by immunoSEQ multiplex PCR, and TCRdb holds only the in-frame ones, with some missing. The table records more than 300,000 clones, around nine tenths of them present only once. Donors in Cohort 3 counted as recovered after two negative PCRs, clearance, or symptom resolution. The chain employs TRBV10-3 and TRBJ1-5; D possibly corresponds to TRBD1 (6 bases). Material for sequencing was PBMCs or T cells enriched from blood (not recorded which). The sequence was obtained from a woman younger than 35 who had recovered from COVID-19. The DNA of the CDR3 is TGTGCCATCAGCAACGAGGGGGGGGGTCAGCCCCAGCATTTT. Encoded protein: CAISNEGGGQPQHF.